Following are 24 T cell receptor beta chains from one sample sequenced in a study of T cell changes during pregnancy in multiple sclerosis. Method: immunoSEQ multiplex PCR; TCRdb's copy keeps in-frame clones and lacks some. Found here are roughly 70,000 clones, 85% to 95% of them singletons; the top ten hold 2.8%. The source material was peripheral blood, sampled in the third trimester of pregnancy. The receptor source for this set is a female donor in good health, enrolled as a control in a pregnancy study.

V usage is TRBV6-6 and J usage is TRBJ2-7; TRBD1 matches 10 bases. Germline CDR1 reads MNHNY; CDR2 reads SVGAGI (reference sequence). This CDR3 has 13 residues. V was clipped by 8 bases and J by 5 bases; unmatched bases: 6. CDR3 sequence (DNA): TGTGCCAGCGGGGGACAGGGGCGCCACGAGCAGTACTTC. The encoded protein is CASGGQGRHEQYF.

V usage is TRBV28 and J usage is TRBJ1-3; D is unclear. Germline CDR1 reads MDHEN; CDR2 reads SYDVKM. The CDR3 contains 14 residues. V dropped 2 bases and J dropped 0 bases, with 5 bases sitting between them. This chain's CDR3 is CASSLGTSGNTIYF. CDR3 nucleotides: TGTGCCAGCAGTTTAGGCACCTCTGGAAACACCATATATTTT. The entire variable domain, with the rest obtained from reference TRBV28 and TRBJ1-3, is as follows: DVKVTQSSRYLVKRTGEKVFLECVQDMDHENMFWYRQDPGLGLRLIYFSYDVKMKEKGDIPEGYSVSREKKERFSLILESASTNQTSMYLCASSLGTSGNTIYFGEGSWLTVV.

The chain recombines TRBV5-5 with TRBJ2-3; 14 nucleotides line up with TRBD2. The CDR3 runs 17 residues. With 4 bases clipped from V and 2 bases from J, the junction kept 6 bases outside the gene matches. CDR1 is SGHKS, CDR2 YYEKEE, per germline (reference sequence). CDR3 loop: CASSPTSGGGNTDTQYF. In nucleotides, the CDR3 is TGTGCCAGCAGCCCGACTAGCGGGGGGGGGAACACAGATACGCAGTATTTT.

The genes are TRBV15 and TRBJ2-3, with 8 bases aligning to TRBD2. V was pared by 3 bases and J by 5 bases, with 10 bases of the junction left unmatched. The germline gives CDR1 LNHNV, CDR2 YYDKDF (reference sequence). The CDR3 covers 16 residues. CDR3: CATSSPGLDHQDTQYF. The CDR3 DNA is TGTGCCACCAGCAGCCCGGGACTAGATCATCAAGATACGCAGTATTTT.

This clone showed up just once. This chain joins TRBV27 and TRBJ1-2, with TRBD1 identical over 7 bases. CDR1 MNHEY and CDR2 SMNVEV come from the germline V gene (reference sequence). V was clipped by 3 bases and J by 8 bases; unmatched bases: 9. The CDR3 consists of 14 residues. The CDR3 coding sequence is TGTGCCAGCAGTTTCCGAGACAGGGCTAGGGGCTACACCTTC. Translated: CASSFRDRARGYTF.

The chain recombines TRBV7-9 with TRBJ2-1; 10 nucleotides align to TRBD1. Unmatched junction bases numbered 18, after V lost 7 bases and J lost 9 bases. CDR1 is SEHNR and CDR2 is FQNEAQ in the germline V gene (reference sequence). The CDR3 is made up of 17 amino acids. CDR3 in amino acids: CASTLVYSGTGDGEQFF. The DNA of the CDR3 is TGTGCCAGCACCCTGGTTTACTCCGGGACAGGGGACGGTGAGCAGTTCTTC.

The chain recombines TRBV29-1 with TRBJ2-6; 8 bases line up with TRBD2. Trimming cost V 5 bases and J 4 bases; bases outside gene matches: 7. The CDR3 extends over 15 amino acids. CDR1 is SQVTM and CDR2 is ANQGSEA in the germline V gene. CDR3 nucleotide sequence: TGCAGCGTTTCGGGGGGGCTGAGGGGGGCCAACGTCCTGACTTTC. Its protein product is CSVSGGLRGANVLTF. Based on the CDR3 plus reference TRBV29-1 and TRBJ2-6, the full variable domain is SAVISQKPSRDICQRGTSLTIQCQVDSQVTMMFWYRQQPGQSLTLIATANQGSEATYESGFVIDKFPISRPNLTFSTLTVSNMSPEDSSIYLCSVSGGLRGANVLTFGAGSRLTVL.

V is TRBV18 and J is TRBJ1-5; a weak D match, TRBD1 (6 bases). This CDR3 has 15 residues. From germline, CDR1 is KGHSH and CDR2 LQKENI. The germline V and J ends were trimmed by 3 bases and 4 bases, with 13 bases remaining between them. The CDR3 DNA sequence: TGTGCCAGCTCACCGGACAGTTACACGAATCAGCCCCAGCATTTT. Its translation: CASSPDSYTNQPQHF.

The chain links TRBV6-1 to TRBJ2-1; D is undetermined. The CDR3 contains 14 residues. Per the germline V gene, CDR1 is MNHNS and CDR2 is SASEGT. V dropped 9 bases and J dropped 7 bases, with 19 bases sitting between them. The CDR3 DNA sequence: TGTGCCAGTGGAGCCGCGACCGCTACGAATGAGCAGTTCTTC. As protein: CASGAATATNEQFF.

The chain combines TRBV14 with TRBJ1-3, with D unresolved. This CDR3 region has 14 residues. With 4 bases removed from V and 2 bases from J, the gap between germline ends came to 9 bases. From germline, CDR1 is SGHDN and CDR2 FVKESK. The CDR3 reads CASSPLGPGNTIYF. CDR3 in DNA: TGTGCCAGCAGCCCCCTAGGCCCTGGAAACACCATATATTTT.

V and J are TRBV6-1 and TRBJ2-7; D unclear. Germline CDR1 MNHNS, CDR2 SASEGT. V was pared by 2 bases and J by 3 bases, with 11 bases between. The length of the CDR3 is 14 residues. In DNA form, the CDR3 reads TGTGCCAGCAGTGAAAGTGGTAGCTACTACGAGCAGTACTTC. Translation gives CASSESGSYYEQYF.

The genes are TRBV5-6 and TRBJ2-3; TRBD1 matches at 9 bases. Losses at the gene ends were 3 bases for V and 6 bases for J; bases not matched to a gene: 11. The CDR3 has 16 amino acids. The germline gives CDR1 SGHDT, CDR2 YYEEEE. CDR3 DNA: TGTGCCAGCAGCTATCTGGGACAGGGAGATGTGGATACGCAGTATTTT. Residues: CASSYLGQGDVDTQYF.

The rearrangement links TRBV4-2 to TRBJ1-6; TRBD1 is a possible D gene (6 bases). V was pared by 5 bases and J by 0 bases, with 14 bases between. Germline V lookup: CDR1 LGHNA, CDR2 YNFKEQ. The CDR3 runs to 17 residues. CDR3 protein: CASSSPGVSSYNSPLHF. The CDR3 DNA reads TGTGCCAGCAGCTCCCCAGGGGTTAGCTCCTATAATTCACCCCTCCACTTT.

V is TRBV7-2 and J is TRBJ2-1; TRBD2 matches 8 bases. The V gene end was trimmed by 4 bases and the J gene end by 4 bases; junction bases not matched to a gene: 12. CDR3 length: 17 amino acids. In germline, CDR1 is SGHTA, CDR2 FQGNSA. CDR3 in amino acids: CASSSILLAGQYNEQFF. The CDR3 region has the DNA TGTGCCAGCAGCTCAATACTTCTAGCGGGCCAATACAATGAGCAGTTCTTC. The full variable domain, completed using reference TRBV7-2 and TRBJ2-1, is GAGVSQSPSNKVTEKGKDVELRCDPISGHTALYWYRQSLGQGLEFLIYFQGNSAPDKSGLPSDRFSAERTGGSVSTLTIQRTQQEDSAVYLCASSSILLAGQYNEQFFGPGTRLTVL.

With respect to this clone: One end of the junction does not line up with germline, which may come from a read error. The chain couples TRBV7-7 to TRBJ2-3; TRBD1 agrees at 7 bases. The CDR3 totals 13 residues. Looked up from germline, CDR1 is SSHAT and CDR2 is FNYEAQ (reference sequence). The chain's CDR3 is CASSLGGPDTQYF. The CDR3 nucleotides read TGTGCTAGCAGCCTAGGGGGCCCAGATACGCAGTATTTT.

CDR3 sequence reads: CASSFQGGDEQYF. The CDR3 nucleotides are TGTGCCAGCTCCTTCCAGGGAGGGGACGAGCAGTACTTC. This chain uses TRBV28 with TRBJ2-7, with 7 positions matching TRBD2. The CDR3 sequence is 13 residues long. V dropped 8 bases and J dropped 5; count of bases not matched to a gene: 9. The germline V gene encodes CDR1 MDHEN and CDR2 SYDVKM.

The chain joins TRBV7-9 to TRBJ2-3, with 10 positions matching TRBD1. Germline trimming cut 6 bases from V and 6 bases from J; bases unmatched to any gene: 6. The germline V gene encodes CDR1 SEHNR and CDR2 FQNEAQ (reference sequence). This CDR3 spans 14 amino acids. The CDR3 loop reads CASSLGQGSDTQYF. The CDR3, as DNA: TGTGCCAGCAGTTTGGGACAGGGGTCGGATACGCAGTATTTT.

The chain uses TRBV7-2 and TRBJ2-5; 9 bases are shared with TRBD2. Germline loops: CDR1 SGHTA, CDR2 FQGNSA. The ends lost 1 base at V and 0 bases at J; junction bases unmatched: 3. This CDR3 has 16 residues. The CDR3 DNA reads TGTGCCAGCAGCTTAGGTTCTAGCGGGAACCAAGAGACCCAGTACTTC. It encodes CASSLGSSGNQETQYF.

V gene TRBV27 combines with J gene TRBJ2-1, with 12 positions matching TRBD2. The CDR3 is 16 residues long. V trimming: 5 bases; J trimming: 7 bases; junction bases outside the gene matches: 9. The V gene's germline CDR1 is MNHEY and CDR2 SMNVEV (reference sequence). The DNA for the CDR3 is TGTGCCAGCAGTCCATTACTAGCGGGGGGCCAAAATGAGCAGTTCTTC. It specifies CASSPLLAGGQNEQFF.

The chain carries TRBV28 and TRBJ2-5; unclear D gene. This CDR3 contains 12 residues. V was shortened by 5 bases and J by 2 bases, with 6 bases between the two germline ends. Germline assignment: CDR1 MDHEN and CDR2 SYDVKM. CDR3 loop: CASSIIQETQYF. The CDR3 bases are TGTGCCAGCAGTATAATACAAGAGACCCAGTACTTC. The full variable domain, its missing parts supplied by reference TRBV28 and TRBJ2-5, is DVKVTQSSRYLVKRTGEKVFLECVQDMDHENMFWYRQDPGLGLRLIYFSYDVKMKEKGDIPEGYSVSREKKERFSLILESASTNQTSMYLCASSIIQETQYFGPGTRLLVL.

CDR3 nucleotide sequence: TGTGCCAGCAGCGTAGAACTAGGGAACACCGGGGAGCTGTTTTTT. Its translation: CASSVELGNTGELFF. This rearrangement joins TRBV9 to TRBJ2-2; a possible D gene is TRBD2 (5 bases). Trimming left V 0 bases short and J 1 base short, with 7 bases between. From germline, CDR1 is SGDLS and CDR2 YYNGEE. The CDR3 runs 15 residues.

This clone was seen only once. V gene TRBV2 combines with J gene TRBJ2-1, with TRBD2 identical over 9 bases. V shed 6 bases, J shed 5 bases, and the junction held 8 bases outside the gene matches. Germline loops: CDR1 SNHLY, CDR2 FYNNEI. This CDR3 has 15 residues. This chain's CDR3 is CASSMTSGNHNEQFF. The CDR3 nucleotides are TGTGCCAGCAGCATGACTAGCGGCAATCACAATGAGCAGTTCTTC. The whole variable domain, remainder taken from reference TRBV2 and TRBJ2-1, is EPEVTQTPSHQVTQMGQEVILRCVPISNHLYFYWYRQILGQKVEFLVSFYNNEISEKSEIFDDQFSVERPDGSNFTLKIRSTKLEDSAMYFCASSMTSGNHNEQFFGPGTRLTVL.

V usage is TRBV5-1 and J usage is TRBJ2-1, with 9 positions matching TRBD2. V was pared by 0 bases and J by 0 bases, with 4 bases of the junction left unmatched. The CDR3 length is 17 residues. Looked up from germline, CDR1 is SGHRS and CDR2 is YFSETQ. The CDR3 loop is CASSLGLAAVSYNEQFF. The CDR3 DNA follows: TGCGCCAGCAGCTTGGGACTAGCGGCAGTCTCCTACAATGAGCAGTTCTTC.

The V call is TRBV21-1, the J call TRBJ2-5; the table's D gene call, TRBD2, was not cross checked with the DNA. TRBV21-1 is flagged as a pseudogene. The CDR3 runs 13 residues. CDR3 DNA: TGTGTCGTACCGGACTTACTTCAAGAGACCCAGTACTTC. Translation: CVVPDLLQETQYF.